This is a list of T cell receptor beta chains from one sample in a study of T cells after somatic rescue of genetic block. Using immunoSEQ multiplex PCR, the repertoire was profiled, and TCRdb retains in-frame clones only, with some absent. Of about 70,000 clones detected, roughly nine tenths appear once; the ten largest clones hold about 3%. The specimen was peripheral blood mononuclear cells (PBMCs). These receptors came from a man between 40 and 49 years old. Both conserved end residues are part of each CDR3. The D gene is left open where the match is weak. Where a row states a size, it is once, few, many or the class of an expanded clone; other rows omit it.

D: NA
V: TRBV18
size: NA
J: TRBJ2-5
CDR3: CASSVRGQDETQYF
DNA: TGTGCCAGCTCAGTCCGGGGTCAGGATGAGACCCAGTACTTC

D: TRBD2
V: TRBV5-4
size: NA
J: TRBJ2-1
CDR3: CASRASGGLSYNEQFF
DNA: TGTGCCAGCAGGGCGAGCGGGGGGCTCTCCTACAATGAGCAGTTCTTC

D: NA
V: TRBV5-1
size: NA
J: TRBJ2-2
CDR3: CASSVPGGELFF
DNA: TGCGCCAGCAGCGTCCCTGGCGGGGAGCTGTTTTTT

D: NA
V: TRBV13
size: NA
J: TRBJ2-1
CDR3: CASSPRMGDYNEQFF
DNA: TGTGCCAGCAGCCCCCGGATGGGGGACTACAATGAGCAGTTCTTC

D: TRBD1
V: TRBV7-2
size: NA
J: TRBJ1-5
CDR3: CASSLAPYRGRGNQPQHF
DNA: TGTGCCAGCAGCTTAGCCCCATACAGGGGGCGAGGCAATCAGCCCCAGCATTTT

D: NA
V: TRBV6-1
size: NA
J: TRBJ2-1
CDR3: CASSIGGAQYNEQFF
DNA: TGTGCCAGCAGCATAGGGGGGGCTCAATACAATGAGCAGTTCTTC

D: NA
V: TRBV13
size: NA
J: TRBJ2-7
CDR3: CASSYWTENFHEQYF
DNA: TGTGCCAGCAGCTACTGGACAGAGAATTTCCACGAGCAGTACTTC

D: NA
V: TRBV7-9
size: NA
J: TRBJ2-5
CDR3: CASSWASPYQETQYF
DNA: TGTGCCAGCAGCTGGGCAAGCCCGTACCAAGAGACCCAGTACTTC

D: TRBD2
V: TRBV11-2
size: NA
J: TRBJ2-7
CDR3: CASSLGLAGGEQYF
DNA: TGTGCCAGCAGCCTCGGACTAGCGGGAGGCGAGCAGTACTTC

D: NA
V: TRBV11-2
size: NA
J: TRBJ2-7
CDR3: CASSPTPNPYEQYF
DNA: TGTGCCAGCAGCCCGACACCAAACCCCTACGAGCAGTACTTC

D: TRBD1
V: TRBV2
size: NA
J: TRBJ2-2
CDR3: CASSEDRGIDTGELFF
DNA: TGTGCCAGCAGTGAAGACAGGGGGATCGACACCGGGGAGCTGTTTTTT

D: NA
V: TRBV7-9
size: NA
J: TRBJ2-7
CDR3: CASSLFPGGSYEQYF
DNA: TGTGCCAGCAGCTTATTCCCCGGGGGCTCCTACGAGCAGTACTTC

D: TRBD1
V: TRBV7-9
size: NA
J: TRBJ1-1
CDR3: CASSLGTGAWNTEAFF
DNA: TGTGCCAGCAGCTTGGGGACAGGGGCTTGGAACACTGAAGCTTTCTTT

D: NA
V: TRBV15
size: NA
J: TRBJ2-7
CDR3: CATSRDQSHEQYF
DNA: TGTGCCACCAGCAGAGATCAGTCCCACGAGCAGTACTTC

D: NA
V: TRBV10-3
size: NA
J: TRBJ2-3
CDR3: CAISSSTDTQYF
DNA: TGTGCCATCTCTTCGAGCACAGATACGCAGTATTTT

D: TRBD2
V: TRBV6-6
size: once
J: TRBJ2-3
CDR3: CASSSGGTFSTDTQYF
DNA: TGTGCCAGCAGTTCCGGGGGGACCTTTAGCACAGATACGCAGTATTTT

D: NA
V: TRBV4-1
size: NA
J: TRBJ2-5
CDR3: CASSQLEGTQYF
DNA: TGCGCCAGCAGCCAACTCGAGGGGACCCAGTACTTC

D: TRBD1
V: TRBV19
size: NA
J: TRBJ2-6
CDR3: CASNDPGQGAPGANVLTF
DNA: TGTGCCAGTAATGATCCGGGACAGGGGGCGCCTGGGGCCAACGTCCTGACTTTC

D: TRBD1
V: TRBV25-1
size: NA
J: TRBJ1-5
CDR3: CASSGGTGNQPQHF
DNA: TGTGCCAGCAGTGGCGGGACAGGTAATCAGCCCCAGCATTTT

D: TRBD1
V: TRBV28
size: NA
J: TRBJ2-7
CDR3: CASWGQGAYEQYF
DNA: TGTGCCAGCTGGGGGCAGGGGGCTTACGAGCAGTACTTC

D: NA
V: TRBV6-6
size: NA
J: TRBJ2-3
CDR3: CASMQGTQYF
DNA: TGTGCCAGCATGCAGGGTACGCAGTATTTT

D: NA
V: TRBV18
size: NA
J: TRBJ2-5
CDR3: CASSPGGETQYF
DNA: TGTGCCAGCTCACCAGGGGGGGAGACCCAGTACTTC

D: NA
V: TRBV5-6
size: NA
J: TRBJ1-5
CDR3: CASSFRNLGDQPQHF
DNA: TGTGCCAGCAGCTTTCGCAATCTCGGCGATCAGCCCCAGCATTTT

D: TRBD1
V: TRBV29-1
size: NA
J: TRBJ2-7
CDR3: CSVESAQGGATYEQYF
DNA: TGCAGCGTTGAATCCGCACAGGGGGGCGCCACCTACGAGCAGTACTTC

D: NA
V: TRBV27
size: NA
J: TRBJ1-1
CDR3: CASQLAEGWNTEAFF
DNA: TGTGCCAGCCAGTTAGCGGAGGGGTGGAACACTGAAGCTTTCTTT

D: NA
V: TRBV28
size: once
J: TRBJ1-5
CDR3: CAITQQGRSNQPQHF
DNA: TGTGCCATCACCCAGCAGGGAAGAAGCAATCAGCCCCAGCATTTT

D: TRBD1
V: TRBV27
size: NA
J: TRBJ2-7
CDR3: CASSFGTGPYEQYF
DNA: TGTGCCAGCAGTTTCGGGACAGGGCCCTACGAGCAGTACTTC

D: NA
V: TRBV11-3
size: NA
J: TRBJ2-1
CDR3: CASSFGFLAPNNEQFF
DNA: TGTGCCAGCAGCTTCGGTTTCCTAGCTCCAAACAATGAGCAGTTCTTC

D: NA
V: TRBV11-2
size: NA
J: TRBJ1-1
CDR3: CASSFGGNTEAFF
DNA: TGTGCCAGCAGCTTTGGCGGGAACACTGAAGCTTTCTTT

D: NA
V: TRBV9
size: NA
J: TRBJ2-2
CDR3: CASSVVSGAGKSGELFF
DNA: TGTGCCAGCAGCGTAGTTTCTGGGGCAGGGAAGTCCGGGGAGCTGTTTTTT

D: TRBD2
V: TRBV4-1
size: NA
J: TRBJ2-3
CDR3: CASSQDAAGVADTQYF
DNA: TGCGCCAGCAGCCAAGATGCAGCGGGAGTCGCAGATACGCAGTATTTT

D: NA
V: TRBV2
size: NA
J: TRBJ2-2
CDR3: CASSRQPQFANTGELFF
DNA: TGTGCCAGCAGTAGGCAGCCTCAATTCGCGAACACCGGGGAGCTGTTTTTT

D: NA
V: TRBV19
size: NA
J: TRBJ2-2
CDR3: CASKSPAPNTGELFF
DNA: TGTGCCAGTAAGTCGCCAGCACCGAACACCGGGGAGCTGTTTTTT